This T cell receptor (beta chain) derives from a study of shared clonotypes between healthy human individuals. Whole-study context: Those who served as donors were a couple of women and three men between the ages of 18 and 49.

The CDR3 runs 17 residues. The ends lost 7 bases at V and 4 bases at J; junction bases unmatched: 16. Germline values: CDR1 MDHEN, CDR2 SYDVKM. Assay execution took place at the deep level. Sequenced by immunoSEQ multiplex PCR; TCRdb stores in-frame clones only, minus some. The table includes approximately 2,300,000 clones, just under 95% detected once. Concerning this clone: Its target is unknown.

Study-wide results and caveats: Among donors, the sharing of clonotypes was expected to be influenced by sequencing depth. Few donors limited the genetic and exposure-history diversity represented.

Sequences were obtained from naive CD4+ T cells from PBMCs. The subset here: CD45RA+ positively selected. The V and J genes are TRBV28 and TRBJ2-1, with 7 bases aligning to TRBD2. The TCR comes from a man younger than 35 in good health. Some clones in this sample may be carry-over from other donors' samples. The CDR3 DNA reads TGTGCCAGCACGACAAATTCGGGTCTAGCGGTATACAATGAGCAGTTCTTC. It translates to CASTTNSGLAVYNEQFF.